The source of this TCR beta chain is a study of siplizumab effects on memory and regulatory T cells. Data came from immunoSEQ multiplex PCR; TCRdb stores just in-frame clones and leaves some out. The sample lists nearly 85,000 clones; around 93% were seen once. Study-wide results and caveats: Roughly 80-96% of proliferating CD4+ or CD8+ clones lacked an assignable naive or memory phenotype. Among sequences traceable to unstimulated CD4+ memory cells, alloreactive ones were significantly reduced by siplizumab. Unstimulated subset assignment was obtained for only a minor fraction of alloreactive clones.

V lost 1 base to trimming and J lost 5 bases; unmatched junction nucleotides: 16. The CDR3 runs to 20 residues. Germline V gene sequence: CDR1 MDHEN, CDR2 SYDVKM. Points on this clone: Antigen specificity is unknown.

The rearrangement uses TRBV28 and TRBJ2-2, with 10 bases that match TRBD2. The TCR was taken from a human donor in good health. The sample was CD8+ T cells sorted from blood. CDR3 region: CASSLFIRKREGRETGELFF. The DNA of the CDR3 is TGTGCCAGCAGTTTATTTATACGTAAGCGGGAGGGCCGAGAAACCGGGGAGCTGTTTTTT. The entire variable domain, with the rest obtained from reference TRBV28 and TRBJ2-2, is as follows: DVKVTQSSRYLVKRTGEKVFLECVQDMDHENMFWYRQDPGLGLRLIYFSYDVKMKEKGDIPEGYSVSREKKERFSLILESASTNQTSMYLCASSLFIRKREGRETGELFFGEGSRLTVL.